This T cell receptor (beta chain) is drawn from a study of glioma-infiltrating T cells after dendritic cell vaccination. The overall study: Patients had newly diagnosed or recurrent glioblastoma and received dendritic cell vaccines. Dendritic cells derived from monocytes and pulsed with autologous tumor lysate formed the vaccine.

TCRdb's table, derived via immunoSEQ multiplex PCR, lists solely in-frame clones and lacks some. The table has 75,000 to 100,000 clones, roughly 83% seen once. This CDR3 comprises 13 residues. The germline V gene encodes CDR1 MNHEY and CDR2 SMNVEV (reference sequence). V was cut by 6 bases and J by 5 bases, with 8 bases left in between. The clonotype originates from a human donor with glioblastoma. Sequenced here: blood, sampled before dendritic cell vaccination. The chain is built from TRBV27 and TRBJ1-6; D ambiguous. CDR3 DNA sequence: TGTGCCAGCAGGAGCCGCAATAATTCACCCCTCCACTTT. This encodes CASRSRNNSPLHF.